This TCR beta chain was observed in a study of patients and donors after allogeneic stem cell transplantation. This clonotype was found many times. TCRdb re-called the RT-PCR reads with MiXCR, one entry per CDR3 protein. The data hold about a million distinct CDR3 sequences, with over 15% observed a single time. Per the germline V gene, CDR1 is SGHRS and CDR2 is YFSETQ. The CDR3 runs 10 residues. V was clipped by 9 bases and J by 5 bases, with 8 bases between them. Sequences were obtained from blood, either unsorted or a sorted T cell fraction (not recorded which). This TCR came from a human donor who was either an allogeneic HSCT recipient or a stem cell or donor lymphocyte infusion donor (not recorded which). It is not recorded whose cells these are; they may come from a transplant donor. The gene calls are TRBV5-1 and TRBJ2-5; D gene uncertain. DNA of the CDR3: TGCGCCAACACGTTGGAGACCCAGTACTTC. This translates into CANTLETQYF.